Listed below are T cell receptor beta chains from one sample, sequenced in a study of identical twins. TCRdb analysed the 5' RACE reads with MiXCR anew, one entry per CDR3 protein. The sample has 240,000 or so distinct CDR3 sequences, approximately 7% seen once. This sample also belongs to another study, concerning yellow fever vaccine responses in identical twins.

Material: memory (CD45RO+) T cells sorted from blood. The receptor source for this set is a woman under 30 in good health. Both conserved end residues are part of each CDR3. The D gene is left open where the match is weak. Rows give clone size only sometimes, using once, few, many, or a class for an expanded clone.

clone size: many; V gene: TRBV5-1; CDR3 length: 15; D gene: .; J gene: TRBJ1-1; CDR3 DNA: TGCGCCAGCAGACAAGCGACAGGATTCGACACTGAAGCTTTCTTT; CDR3 protein: CASRQATGFDTEAFF
clone size: few; V gene: TRBV5-6; CDR3 length: 16; D gene: .; J gene: TRBJ2-7; CDR3 DNA: TGTGCCAGCAGCTTGGTTGTCGGGGGTGCGGGTTACGAGCAGTACTTC; CDR3 protein: CASSLVVGGAGYEQYF
clone size: .; V gene: TRBV20-1; CDR3 length: 14; D gene: TRBD1; J gene: TRBJ1-2; CDR3 DNA: TGCAGTGCCCCCGGGACAGCGACACCCTATGGCTACACCTTC; CDR3 protein: CSAPGTATPYGYTF
clone size: few; V gene: TRBV2; CDR3 length: 15; D gene: TRBD2; J gene: TRBJ2-1; CDR3 DNA: TGTGCCAGCAGTGTAGAGGCTAGCGGGCCTAATGAGCAGTTCTTC; CDR3 protein: CASSVEASGPNEQFF
clone size: few; V gene: TRBV11-2; CDR3 length: 15; D gene: TRBD1; J gene: TRBJ2-7; CDR3 DNA: TGTGCCAGCAGCTTAGTCGGGACAGGGATCTACGAGCAGTACTTC; CDR3 protein: CASSLVGTGIYEQYF
clone size: .; V gene: TRBV27; CDR3 length: 14; D gene: .; J gene: TRBJ1-6; CDR3 DNA: TGTGCCAGCAGTTTTTGGGGAAACAATTCACCCCTCCACTTT; CDR3 protein: CASSFWGNNSPLHF
clone size: .; V gene: TRBV27; CDR3 length: 13; D gene: .; J gene: TRBJ2-1; CDR3 DNA: TGTGCCAGCAGTGCCGACCGCTATCGGGAGCAGTTCTTC; CDR3 protein: CASSADRYREQFF
clone size: .; V gene: TRBV3-1; CDR3 length: 14; D gene: .; J gene: TRBJ1-6; CDR3 DNA: TGTGCCAGCAGCCAGCGGGCAGGGGCCTCACCCCTCCACTTT; CDR3 protein: CASSQRAGASPLHF
clone size: many; V gene: TRBV12-3/TRBV12-4; CDR3 length: 15; D gene: .; J gene: TRBJ1-6; CDR3 DNA: TGTGCCAGCAGCCGACAGACGGGAAATAATTCACCCCTCCACTTT; CDR3 protein: CASSRQTGNNSPLHF
clone size: few; V gene: TRBV5-4; CDR3 length: 15; D gene: .; J gene: TRBJ2-3; CDR3 DNA: TGTGCCAGCAGCGAACGAAGGGGATGGACAGATACGCAGTATTTT; CDR3 protein: CASSERRGWTDTQYF
clone size: few; V gene: TRBV10-1; CDR3 length: 14; D gene: .; J gene: TRBJ2-5; CDR3 DNA: TGCGCCAGCAGTTCAGGCTCCCTCACGGAGACCCAGTACTTC; CDR3 protein: CASSSGSLTETQYF
clone size: many; V gene: TRBV12-3/TRBV12-4; CDR3 length: 11; D gene: .; J gene: TRBJ2-7; CDR3 DNA: TGTGCCAGCAGTTTGGGAAGCGAGCAGTACTTC; CDR3 protein: CASSLGSEQYF
clone size: few; V gene: TRBV15; CDR3 length: 12; D gene: .; J gene: TRBJ2-1; CDR3 DNA: TGTGCCACCAGCAGGGCCGGGCTCGGGCAGTTCTTC; CDR3 protein: CATSRAGLGQFF
clone size: few; V gene: TRBV12-3/TRBV12-4; CDR3 length: 15; D gene: .; J gene: TRBJ1-3; CDR3 DNA: TGTGCCAGCAGGGGACATCGGATCTCTGGAAACACCATATATTTT; CDR3 protein: CASRGHRISGNTIYF
clone size: few; V gene: TRBV5-1; CDR3 length: 16; D gene: TRBD1; J gene: TRBJ1-4; CDR3 DNA: TGCGCCAGCAGACCCTCGGGACAGATCCCTAATGAAAAACTGTTTTTT; CDR3 protein: CASRPSGQIPNEKLFF
clone size: .; V gene: TRBV20-1; CDR3 length: 12; D gene: .; J gene: TRBJ2-5; CDR3 DNA: TGCAGTTGGGGGGGCGGAGCGGAGACCCAGTACTTC; CDR3 protein: CSWGGGAETQYF
clone size: .; V gene: TRBV4-1; CDR3 length: 20; D gene: TRBD2; J gene: TRBJ2-1; CDR3 DNA: TGCGCCAGCAGCCAAGTGTGGACTAGCAGTCGATCGGGTGGGGGGAATGAGCAGTTCTTC; CDR3 protein: CASSQVWTSSRSGGGNEQFF
clone size: many; V gene: TRBV12-3/TRBV12-4; CDR3 length: 12; D gene: .; J gene: TRBJ2-7; CDR3 DNA: TGTGCCAGCAGCACCCACCGTCCCGAGCAGTACTTC; CDR3 protein: CASSTHRPEQYF
clone size: .; V gene: TRBV10-2; CDR3 length: 15; D gene: TRBD2; J gene: TRBJ2-1; CDR3 DNA: TGCGCCAGCAGTGGTCTAGCGGGGGGGCTAAATGAGCAGTTCTTC; CDR3 protein: CASSGLAGGLNEQFF
clone size: many; V gene: TRBV20-1; CDR3 length: 12; D gene: .; J gene: TRBJ1-4; CDR3 DNA: TGCAGTGCTAGCGGAGGCACTGAAAAACTGTTTTTT; CDR3 protein: CSASGGTEKLFF
clone size: .; V gene: TRBV11-1; CDR3 length: 18; D gene: TRBD2; J gene: TRBJ2-3; CDR3 DNA: TGTGCCAGCAGCTTAGGCGGCGGGTTGATAGCGGGGACAGATACGCAGTATTTT; CDR3 protein: CASSLGGGLIAGTDTQYF
clone size: few; V gene: TRBV11-2; CDR3 length: 13; D gene: .; J gene: TRBJ2-2; CDR3 DNA: TGTGCCAGCAGCTCAGACCGCAGTGGGGAGCTGTTTTTT; CDR3 protein: CASSSDRSGELFF
clone size: .; V gene: TRBV5-5; CDR3 length: 16; D gene: TRBD2; J gene: TRBJ2-5; CDR3 DNA: TGTGCCAGCAGCTTGGGACTAGCGGGGACCGAAGAGACCCAGTACTTC; CDR3 protein: CASSLGLAGTEETQYF
clone size: many; V gene: TRBV6-5; CDR3 length: 16; D gene: TRBD2; J gene: TRBJ2-7; CDR3 DNA: TGTGCCAGCAGTTGGCGACTAGCGGGAGTAGCCTACGAGCAGTACTTC; CDR3 protein: CASSWRLAGVAYEQYF
clone size: many; V gene: TRBV12-3/TRBV12-4; CDR3 length: 15; D gene: TRBD2; J gene: TRBJ2-1; CDR3 DNA: TGTGCCAGCACCTCGGGTAGCGGGATGTTCGATGAGCAGTTCTTC; CDR3 protein: CASTSGSGMFDEQFF
clone size: many; V gene: TRBV7-9; CDR3 length: 16; D gene: TRBD2; J gene: TRBJ2-1; CDR3 DNA: TGTGCCAGCACCCCTAAGGCGGGAGGATATTACAATGAGCAGTTCTTC; CDR3 protein: CASTPKAGGYYNEQFF
clone size: many; V gene: TRBV24-1; CDR3 length: 16; D gene: TRBD1; J gene: TRBJ2-7; CDR3 DNA: TGTGCCACCAGTGATTCGACAGGGGGAAAAACTTACGAGCAGTACTTC; CDR3 protein: CATSDSTGGKTYEQYF
clone size: .; V gene: TRBV14; CDR3 length: 15; D gene: TRBD1; J gene: TRBJ1-4; CDR3 DNA: TGTGCCAGCAGCCAAGCGGGACAGGGGGTAGAAAAACTGTTTTTT; CDR3 protein: CASSQAGQGVEKLFF
clone size: few; V gene: TRBV29-1; CDR3 length: 13; D gene: .; J gene: TRBJ2-5; CDR3 DNA: TGCAGCGTTAGTGGGAGTGAGAGAGAGACCCAGTACTTC; CDR3 protein: CSVSGSERETQYF
clone size: .; V gene: TRBV29-1; CDR3 length: 11; D gene: .; J gene: TRBJ1-4; CDR3 DNA: TGCAGCGTACGGACTAATGAAAAACTGTTTTTT; CDR3 protein: CSVRTNEKLFF
clone size: .; V gene: TRBV5-1; CDR3 length: 19; D gene: TRBD2; J gene: TRBJ2-1; CDR3 DNA: TGCGCCAGCAGCTCCGGACTAGCGGGAGGGCCTAAATCCTACAATGAGCAGTTCTTC; CDR3 protein: CASSSGLAGGPKSYNEQFF
clone size: .; V gene: TRBV20-1; CDR3 length: 19; D gene: TRBD2; J gene: TRBJ2-5; CDR3 DNA: TGCAGTGCTAGGCGGCTCCCTAATCGGGGGGGAAGCTCCCAAGAGACCCAGTACTTC; CDR3 protein: CSARRLPNRGGSSQETQYF